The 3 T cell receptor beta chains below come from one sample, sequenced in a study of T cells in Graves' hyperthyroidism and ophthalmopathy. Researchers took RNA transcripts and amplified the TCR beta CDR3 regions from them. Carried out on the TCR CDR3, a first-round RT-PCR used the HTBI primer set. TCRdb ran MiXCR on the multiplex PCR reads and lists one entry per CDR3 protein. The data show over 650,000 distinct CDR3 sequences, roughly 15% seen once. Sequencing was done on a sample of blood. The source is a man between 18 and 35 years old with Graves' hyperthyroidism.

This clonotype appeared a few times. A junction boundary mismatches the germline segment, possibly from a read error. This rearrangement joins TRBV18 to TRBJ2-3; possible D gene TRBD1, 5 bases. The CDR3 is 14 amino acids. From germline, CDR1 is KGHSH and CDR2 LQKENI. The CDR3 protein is CASSPRQSTGTQYF. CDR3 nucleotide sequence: TGTGCCAGCTCACCTCGACAGAGCACAGGTACGCAGTATTTT.

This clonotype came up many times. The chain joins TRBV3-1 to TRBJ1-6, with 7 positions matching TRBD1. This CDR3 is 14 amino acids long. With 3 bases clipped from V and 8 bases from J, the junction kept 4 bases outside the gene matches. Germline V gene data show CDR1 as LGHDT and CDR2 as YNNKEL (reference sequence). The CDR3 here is CASSHGTGDSPLHF. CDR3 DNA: TGTGCCAGCAGCCACGGAACAGGGGATTCACCCCTCCACTTT.

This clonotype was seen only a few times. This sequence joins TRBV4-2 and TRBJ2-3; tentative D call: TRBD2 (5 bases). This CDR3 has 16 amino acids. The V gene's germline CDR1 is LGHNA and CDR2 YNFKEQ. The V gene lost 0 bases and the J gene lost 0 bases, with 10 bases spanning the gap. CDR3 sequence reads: CASSQESDYSTDTQYF. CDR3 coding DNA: TGTGCCAGCAGCCAAGAAAGCGACTACAGCACAGATACGCAGTATTTT.